A selection of T cell receptor beta chains follows, all from one sample in a study of blood T cell repertoires in COVID-19. Clones were read by immunoSEQ multiplex PCR, and TCRdb kept only the in-frame ones, dropping some. The repertoire holds around 280,000 clones, with around 85% as singletons. Sequencing was carried out using peripheral blood. All receptors derive from a woman in her 50s with active or convalescent COVID-19. Both conserved end residues are part of each CDR3. D genes are given only for firm matches.

D	V	J	CDR3	DNA
TRBD2	TRBV10-3	TRBJ2-7	CAISESVAGWYEQYF	TGTGCCATCAGTGAGTCAGTAGCGGGATGGTACGAGCAGTACTTC
TRBD1	TRBV6-6	TRBJ2-1	CASSPGQTNNEQFF	TGTGCCAGCAGTCCGGGACAGACAAACAATGAGCAGTTCTTC
-	TRBV7-9	TRBJ2-5	CASSLFRTEKGTQYF	TGTGCCAGCAGTCTATTCAGGACAGAGAAGGGGACCCAGTACTTC
-	TRBV5-1	TRBJ2-3	CASSLGGVRYADTQYF	TGCGCCAGCAGCTTGGGCGGGGTACGGTACGCAGATACGCAGTATTTT
-	TRBV4-1	TRBJ1-2	CASSPSGGTGAYGYTF	TGCGCCAGCAGCCCTTCGGGGGGGACTGGGGCCTATGGCTACACCTTC
-	TRBV7-2	TRBJ1-6	CASSPDYNSPLHF	TGTGCCAGCAGCCCAGACTATAATTCACCCCTCCACTTT
TRBD1	TRBV5-8	TRBJ1-4	CASSQGQGALNEKLFF	TGTGCCAGCAGCCAAGGACAGGGGGCCCTTAATGAAAAACTGTTTTTT
-	TRBV7-8	TRBJ1-4	CASAQGFFWDEKLFF	TGTGCCAGCGCCCAGGGATTTTTCTGGGATGAAAAACTGTTTTTT
TRBD2	TRBV5-4	TRBJ2-7	CAGGLAGVGEQYF	TGTGCCGGGGGGCTAGCGGGAGTTGGCGAGCAGTACTTC
TRBD2	TRBV2	TRBJ2-7	CASIYLAGGPYEQYF	TGTGCCAGCATATATCTAGCGGGAGGGCCCTACGAGCAGTACTTC
TRBD2	TRBV28	TRBJ2-3	CASGTSGRWGDTQYF	TGTGCCAGCGGGACTAGCGGGAGATGGGGAGATACGCAGTATTTT
-	TRBV6-5	TRBJ2-2	CASSTGGELFF	TGTGCCAGCAGTACGGGCGGGGAGCTGTTTTTT
TRBD1	TRBV29-1	TRBJ2-6	CSVLQGTGANVLTF	TGCAGCGTTTTACAGGGGACCGGGGCCAACGTCCTGACTTTC
-	TRBV11-2	TRBJ2-4	CASSPPGPPGNIQYF	TGTGCCAGCAGCCCCCCCGGTCCACCGGGAAACATTCAGTACTTC
-	TRBV30	TRBJ1-3	CAWSEAGRGNTIYF	TGTGCCTGGAGTGAGGCAGGCAGAGGAAACACCATATATTTT
-	TRBV28	TRBJ2-7	CASSFLAGPGYEQYF	TGTGCCAGCAGTTTCCTGGCGGGCCCAGGCTACGAGCAGTACTTC
-	TRBV11-2	TRBJ1-2	CASSLVSGNGYTF	TGTGCCAGCAGCTTAGTCTCGGGAAATGGCTACACCTTC
TRBD1	TRBV7-9	TRBJ2-1	CASSSGTAANEQFF	TGTGCCAGCAGCTCGGGGACAGCAGCTAATGAGCAGTTCTTC
-	TRBV5-8	TRBJ1-1	CASSLAFGGAGSWTEAFF	TGTGCCAGCAGCTTGGCCTTTGGGGGCGCGGGTTCATGGACTGAAGCTTTCTTT
TRBD2	TRBV11-1	TRBJ2-1	CASSPTSGPYNEQFF	TGTGCCAGCAGCCCGACTAGCGGACCATACAATGAGCAGTTCTTC